This T cell receptor (beta chain) was recovered during a study of blood T cell repertoires in COVID-19. Study-wide background: Collection of acute and convalescent COVID-19 samples took place in the United States, Italy and Spain. The analysed material was cDNA or gDNA that came from T cells, B-cell-depleted T cells, or PBMCs.

TCRdb's copy holds only in-frame clones and misses some; the assay was immunoSEQ multiplex PCR. Found here are 150,000 to 200,000 clones, about four fifths of them singletons; the top ten hold 11%. A Seattle source enrolled patients during active infection and followed them longitudinally. V gave up 6 bases and J gave up 4 bases; unmatched junction bases: 3. CDR1 is MNHEY and CDR2 is SVGAGI in the germline V gene. The CDR3 sequence is 14 residues long. The sample taken for sequencing was peripheral blood. This TCR was recovered from a woman in her thirties or forties with COVID-19, enrolled during active disease. The chain combines TRBV6-5 with TRBJ2-2; 9 bases match TRBD2. CDR3 region: CASRLAGLTGELFF. The CDR3 nucleotides read TGTGCCAGCAGACTAGCGGGCCTCACCGGGGAGCTGTTTTTT.